This T cell receptor (beta chain) appears in the sequencing data of a study of OX40 agonist ivuxolimab in advanced cancers. Across the whole study: Partial responses were achieved by three patients: one hepatocellular carcinoma, two cutaneous melanoma. General study points: Relative to CD4+, CD8+ T cells held more expanded clones on average.

Regarding this clone: What it binds is not known.

Patients with a history of autoimmune disease or on systemic immunosuppression were excluded. The method was immunoSEQ multiplex PCR; TCRdb's version includes in-frame clones alone and lacks a portion of them. The sample comprises tens of thousands of clones, over 75% of which are singletons, and 1.5% to 2.5% rests with the top ten. Trimming removed 10 bases at V and 5 bases at J, with 16 bases between. This CDR3 is built from 13 residues. CDR1 and CDR2 (germline): ENHRY, SYGVKD. The source was CD4+ or CD8+ T cells sorted from blood, collected in a trial of the OX40 agonist ivuxolimab. The V and J genes are TRBV10-3 and TRBJ2-3; D assignment may be TRBD1 or TRBD2 (5 bases each). The receptor was derived from an adult with an advanced solid tumor such as melanoma, head and neck, liver or kidney cancer. The CDR3 region has the DNA TGTGCCACGCACCGGGACCTCCAAGATACGCAGTATTTT. This translates into CATHRDLQDTQYF.